This TCR beta chain was observed in a study of identical twins. TCRdb itself ran the 5' RACE reads through MiXCR, one entry per CDR3 protein. This sample has 400,000 to 550,000 distinct CDR3 sequences, with 14% found just once. This clonotype was observed a handful of times. These data were also filed under a second study, of yellow fever vaccine responses in identical twins. That report adds: Twins' vaccine T cell response reportedly gave the appearance of partial convergence and partial personalization.

This clonotype was sampled from a young woman in good health. Sequenced: CD4+ T cells sorted from blood.

This chain's CDR3 is CSVEDRGRVSNYGYTF. The DNA for the CDR3 is TGCAGCGTTGAGGACAGGGGGCGAGTTAGTAACTATGGCTACACCTTC. This chain links TRBV29-1 with TRBJ1-2; the match to TRBD1 covers 11 bases. Looked up from germline, CDR1 is SQVTM and CDR2 is ANQGSEA. The CDR3 is made up of 16 amino acids. With V trimmed by 3 bases and J by 1 base, 7 bases remained unmatched.